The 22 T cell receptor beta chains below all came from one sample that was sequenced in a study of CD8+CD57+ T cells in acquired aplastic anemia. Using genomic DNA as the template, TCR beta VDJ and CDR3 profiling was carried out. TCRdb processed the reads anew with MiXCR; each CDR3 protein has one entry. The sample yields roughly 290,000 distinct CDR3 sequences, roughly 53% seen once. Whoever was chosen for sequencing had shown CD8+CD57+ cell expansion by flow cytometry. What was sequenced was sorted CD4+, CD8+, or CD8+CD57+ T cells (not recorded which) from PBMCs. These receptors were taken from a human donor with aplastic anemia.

CDR3 residues: CSAAQGWDQPQHF. CDR3 coding DNA: TGCAGTGCGGCACAGGGGTGGGATCAGCCCCAGCATTTT. This chain joins TRBV20-1 and TRBJ1-5, with TRBD1 identical over 7 bases. CDR1 and CDR2 (germline): DFQATT, SNEGSKA (reference sequence). This CDR3 is 13 amino acids long. Unmatched junction bases numbered 7, after V lost 6 bases and J lost 5 bases.

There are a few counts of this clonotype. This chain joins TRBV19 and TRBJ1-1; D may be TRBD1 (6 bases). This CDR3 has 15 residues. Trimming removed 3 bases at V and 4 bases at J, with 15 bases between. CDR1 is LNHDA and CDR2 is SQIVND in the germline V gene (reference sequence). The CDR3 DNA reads TGTGCCAGTAGTATCCTACAGGGACTGGGCACTGAAGCTTTCTTT. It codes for CASSILQGLGTEAFF.

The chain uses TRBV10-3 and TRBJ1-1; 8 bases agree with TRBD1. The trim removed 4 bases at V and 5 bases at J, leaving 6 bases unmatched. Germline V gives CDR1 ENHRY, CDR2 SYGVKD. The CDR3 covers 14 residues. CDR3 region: CAISGTGKSTEAFF. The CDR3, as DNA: TGTGCCATCAGTGGGACAGGGAAGTCAACTGAAGCTTTCTTT.

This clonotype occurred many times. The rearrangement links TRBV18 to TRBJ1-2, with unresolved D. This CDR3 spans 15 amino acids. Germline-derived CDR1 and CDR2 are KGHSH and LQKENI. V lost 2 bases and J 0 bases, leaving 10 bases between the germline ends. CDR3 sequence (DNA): TGTGCCAGCTCACCATGGGTCGAATCTAACTATGGCTACACCTTC. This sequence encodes CASSPWVESNYGYTF.

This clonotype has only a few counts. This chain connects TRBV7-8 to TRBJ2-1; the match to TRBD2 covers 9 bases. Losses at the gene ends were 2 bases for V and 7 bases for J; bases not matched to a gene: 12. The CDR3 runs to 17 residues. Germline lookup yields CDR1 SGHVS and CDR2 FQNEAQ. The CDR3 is CASSLPYLRGGKNEQFF. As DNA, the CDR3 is TGTGCCAGCAGCTTACCGTACTTGCGGGGGGGCAAGAATGAGCAGTTCTTC.

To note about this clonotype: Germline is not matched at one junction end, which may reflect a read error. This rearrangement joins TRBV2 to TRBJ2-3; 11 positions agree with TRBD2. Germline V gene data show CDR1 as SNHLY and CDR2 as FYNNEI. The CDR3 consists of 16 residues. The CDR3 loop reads CASGPPTLAGGDTQYF. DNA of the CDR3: TGTGCCAGCGGACCCCCAACATTAGCGGGAGGGGATACGCAGTACTTT.

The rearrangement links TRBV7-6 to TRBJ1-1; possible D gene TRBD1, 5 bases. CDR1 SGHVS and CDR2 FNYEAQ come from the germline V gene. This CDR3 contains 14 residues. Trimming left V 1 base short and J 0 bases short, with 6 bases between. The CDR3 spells CASSLGGVNTEAFF. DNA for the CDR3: TGTGCCAGCAGCTTAGGAGGGGTGAACACTGAAGCTTTCTTT.

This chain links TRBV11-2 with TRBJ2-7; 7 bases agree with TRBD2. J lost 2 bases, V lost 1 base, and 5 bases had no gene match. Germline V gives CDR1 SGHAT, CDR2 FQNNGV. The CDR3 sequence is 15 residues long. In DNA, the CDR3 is TGTGCCAGCAGCTTAGGACTAGCCCGAGCCTACGAGCAGTACTTC. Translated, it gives CASSLGLARAYEQYF.

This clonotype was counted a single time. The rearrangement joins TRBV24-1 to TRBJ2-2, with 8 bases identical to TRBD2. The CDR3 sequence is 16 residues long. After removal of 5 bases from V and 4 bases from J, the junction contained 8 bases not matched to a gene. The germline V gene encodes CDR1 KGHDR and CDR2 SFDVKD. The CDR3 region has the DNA TGTGCCACCAGTGGAACGGGAGGGCCACTCACCGGGGAGCTGTTTTTT. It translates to CATSGTGGPLTGELFF.

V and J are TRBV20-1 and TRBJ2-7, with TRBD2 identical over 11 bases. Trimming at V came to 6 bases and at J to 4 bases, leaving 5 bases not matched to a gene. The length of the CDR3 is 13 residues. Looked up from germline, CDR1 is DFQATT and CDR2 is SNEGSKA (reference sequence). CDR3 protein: CSAPASGRYEQYF. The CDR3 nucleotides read TGCAGTGCACCAGCTAGCGGGAGGTACGAGCAGTACTTC.

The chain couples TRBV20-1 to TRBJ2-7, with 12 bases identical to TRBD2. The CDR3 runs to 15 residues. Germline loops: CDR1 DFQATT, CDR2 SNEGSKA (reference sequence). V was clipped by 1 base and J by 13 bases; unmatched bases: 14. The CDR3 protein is CSARGTSGASYDQYF. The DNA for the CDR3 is TGCAGTGCTAGAGGGACTAGCGGGGCTTCCTACGACCAATACTTC.

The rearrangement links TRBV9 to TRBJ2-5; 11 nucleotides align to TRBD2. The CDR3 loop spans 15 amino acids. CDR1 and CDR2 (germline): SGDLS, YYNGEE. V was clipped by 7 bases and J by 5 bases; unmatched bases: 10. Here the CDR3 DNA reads TGTGCCAGCGGTTTTAGCGGGAGGGCCTTGGAGACCCAGTACTTC. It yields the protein CASGFSGRALETQYF.

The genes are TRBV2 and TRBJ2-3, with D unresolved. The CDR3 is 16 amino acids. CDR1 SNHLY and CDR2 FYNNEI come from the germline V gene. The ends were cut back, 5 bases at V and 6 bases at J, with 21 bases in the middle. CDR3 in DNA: TGTGCCAGCAGTTACGTCTCGGCCGTCCGCGACGATACGCAGTATTTT. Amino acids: CASSYVSAVRDDTQYF.

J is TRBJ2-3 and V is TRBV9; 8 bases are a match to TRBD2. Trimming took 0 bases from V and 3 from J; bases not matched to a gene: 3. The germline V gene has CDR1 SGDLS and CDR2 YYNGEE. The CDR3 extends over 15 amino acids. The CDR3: CASSVGLATTDTQYF. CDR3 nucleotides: TGTGCCAGCAGCGTAGGACTAGCGACGACAGATACGCAGTATTTT. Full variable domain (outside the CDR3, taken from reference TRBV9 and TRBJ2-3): DSGVTQTPKHLITATGQRVTLRCSPRSGDLSVYWYQQSLDQGLQFLIQYYNGEERAKGNILERFSAQQFPDLHSELNLSSLELGDSALYFCASSVGLATTDTQYFGPGTRLTVL.

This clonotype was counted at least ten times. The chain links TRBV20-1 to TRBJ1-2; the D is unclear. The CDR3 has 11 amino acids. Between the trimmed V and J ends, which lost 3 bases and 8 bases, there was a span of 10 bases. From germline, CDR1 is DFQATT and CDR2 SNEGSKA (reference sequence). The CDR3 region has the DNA TGCAGTGCTAGTAGGGTTAGCGGCTACACCTTC. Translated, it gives CSASRVSGYTF.

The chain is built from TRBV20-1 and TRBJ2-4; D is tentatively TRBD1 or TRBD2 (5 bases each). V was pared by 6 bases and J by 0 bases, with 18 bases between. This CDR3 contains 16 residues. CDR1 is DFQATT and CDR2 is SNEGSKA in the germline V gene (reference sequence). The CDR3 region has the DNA TGCAGTGCAGAACTACTAGGGACGGTAGCCAAAAACATTCAGTACTTC. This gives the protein CSAELLGTVAKNIQYF.

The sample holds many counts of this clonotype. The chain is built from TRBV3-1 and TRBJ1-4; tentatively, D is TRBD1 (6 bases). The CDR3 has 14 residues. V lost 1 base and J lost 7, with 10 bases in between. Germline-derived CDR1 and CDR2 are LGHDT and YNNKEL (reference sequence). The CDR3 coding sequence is TGTGCCAGCAGCCAAGTCAGGGGAAGTGAAAAACTGTTTTTT. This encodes CASSQVRGSEKLFF. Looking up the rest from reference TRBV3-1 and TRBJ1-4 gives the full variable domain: DTAVSQTPKYLVTQMGNDKSIKCEQNLGHDTMYWYKQDSKKFLKIMFSYNNKELIINETVPNRFSPKSPDKAHLNLHINSLELGDSAVYFCASSQVRGSEKLFFGSGTQLSVL.

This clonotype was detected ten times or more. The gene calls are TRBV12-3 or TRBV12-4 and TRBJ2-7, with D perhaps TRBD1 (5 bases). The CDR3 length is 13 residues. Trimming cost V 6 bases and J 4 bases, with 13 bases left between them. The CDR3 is CASRGQGRYEQYF. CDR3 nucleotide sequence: TGTGCCAGCAGGGGGCAGGGTCGGTACGAGCAGTACTTC.

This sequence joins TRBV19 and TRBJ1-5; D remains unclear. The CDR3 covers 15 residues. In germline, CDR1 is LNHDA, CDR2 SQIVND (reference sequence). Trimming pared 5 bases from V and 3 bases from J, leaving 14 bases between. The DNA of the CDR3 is TGTGCCAGTAGTCCTCGGGAGAGATTCAATCAGCCCCAGCATTTT. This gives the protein CASSPRERFNQPQHF.

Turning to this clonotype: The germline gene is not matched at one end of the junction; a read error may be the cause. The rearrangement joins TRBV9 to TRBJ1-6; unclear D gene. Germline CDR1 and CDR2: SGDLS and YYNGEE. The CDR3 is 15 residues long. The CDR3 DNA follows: TGTACCAGCGGCGTAGCTTTGGACCATAATTCACCCCTCCACTTT. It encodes CTSGVALDHNSPLHF.

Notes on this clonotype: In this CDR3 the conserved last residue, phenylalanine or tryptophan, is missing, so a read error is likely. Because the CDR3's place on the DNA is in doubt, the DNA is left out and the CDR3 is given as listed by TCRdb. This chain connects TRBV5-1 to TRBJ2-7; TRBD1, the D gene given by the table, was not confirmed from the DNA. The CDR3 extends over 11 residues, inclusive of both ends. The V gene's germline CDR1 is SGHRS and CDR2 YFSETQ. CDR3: CASSLQQGSTS.

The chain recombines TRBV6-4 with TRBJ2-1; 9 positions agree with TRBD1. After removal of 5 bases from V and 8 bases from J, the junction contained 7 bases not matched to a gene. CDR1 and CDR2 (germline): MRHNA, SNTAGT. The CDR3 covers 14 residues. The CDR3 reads CASSPGQGGDEQFF. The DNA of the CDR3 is TGTGCCAGCAGTCCGGGACAGGGTGGCGATGAGCAGTTCTTC.